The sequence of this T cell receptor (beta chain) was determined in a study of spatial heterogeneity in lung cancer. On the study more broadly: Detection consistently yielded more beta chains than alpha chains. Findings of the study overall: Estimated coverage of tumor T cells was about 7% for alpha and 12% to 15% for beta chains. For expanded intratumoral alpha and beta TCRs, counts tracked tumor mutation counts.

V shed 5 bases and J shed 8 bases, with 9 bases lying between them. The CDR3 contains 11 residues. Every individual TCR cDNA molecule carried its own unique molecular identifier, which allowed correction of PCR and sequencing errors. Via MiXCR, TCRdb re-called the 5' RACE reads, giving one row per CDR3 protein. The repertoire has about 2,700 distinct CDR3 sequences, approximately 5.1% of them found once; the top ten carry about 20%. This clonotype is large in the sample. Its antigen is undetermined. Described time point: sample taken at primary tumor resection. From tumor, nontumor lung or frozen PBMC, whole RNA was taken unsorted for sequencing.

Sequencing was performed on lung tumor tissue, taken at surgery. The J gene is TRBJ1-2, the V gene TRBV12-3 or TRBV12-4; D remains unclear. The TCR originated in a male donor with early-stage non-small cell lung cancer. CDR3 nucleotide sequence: TGTGCCAGCAGTCTCGGTCGGGGCTACACCTTC. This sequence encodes CASSLGRGYTF.